The rows below give T cell receptor beta chains drawn from one sample of a study of T-cell reconstitution after alpha-beta-depleted transplantation in children. Each CDR3 protein is one row after TCRdb ran MiXCR on the PCR reads. The sample includes about 400,000 distinct CDR3 sequences, about a fifth of them seen just once. The input for sequencing was PBMCs from the stem cell graft donor, taken from the stem cell graft. Receptors originate from a human donor who donated a stem cell graft to a child with acute myeloid leukemia. Both conserved end residues are part of each CDR3. D genes are given only for firm matches. Part of the rows lack a size; the others show once, few, many or a class for expanded clones.

v_call	j_call	clone_size	d_call	cdr3_nt	cdr3_aa
TRBV6-5	TRBJ1-1	many	-	TGTGCCAGCAGTTACACCTTACTGAGCACTGAAGCTTTCTTT	CASSYTLLSTEAFF
TRBV20-1	TRBJ2-7	many	TRBD1	TGCAGTGCTAGACAAACAGGGGCTCACGAGCAGTACTTC	CSARQTGAHEQYF
TRBV5-1	TRBJ2-2	many	-	TGCGCCAGCAGTTGGGACACCGGGGAGCTGTTTTTT	CASSWDTGELFF
TRBV2	TRBJ2-7	-	TRBD2	TGTGCCAGCAGCTATACTAGCGGGGCCCCCTACGAGCAGTACTTC	CASSYTSGAPYEQYF
TRBV29-1	TRBJ2-3	-	TRBD2	TGCAGCGTTGCCTCTAGCGGGGCCACAGATACGCAGTATTTT	CSVASSGATDTQYF
TRBV20-1	TRBJ2-3	few	TRBD2	TGCAGTGCTAGAGGAGCGGGAGGCCTCTTCACAGATACGCAGTATTTT	CSARGAGGLFTDTQYF
TRBV5-1	TRBJ1-1	few	TRBD1	TGCGCCAGCAGCCTCACAGGGGAGGGCACTGAAGCTTTCTTT	CASSLTGEGTEAFF
TRBV27	TRBJ1-1	-	-	TGTGCCACCCTTTCCACCGTAGGGAACACTGAAGCTTTCTTT	CATLSTVGNTEAFF
TRBV29-1	TRBJ2-3	medium-sized	TRBD1	TGCAGCGGCGTTAGCAGGGGGCGCACAGATACGCAGTATTTT	CSGVSRGRTDTQYF
TRBV20-1	TRBJ2-7	once	TRBD1	TGCAGTGCTAGTAAGCTACTAATCCGGGACAGGGGCTACGAGCAGTACTTC	CSASKLLIRDRGYEQYF
TRBV20-1	TRBJ2-2	-	TRBD2	TGCAGTGCCTGGGGAGAACTAGCGGGAGCCGGGGAGCTGTTTTTT	CSAWGELAGAGELFF
TRBV25-1	TRBJ2-3	many	TRBD2	TGTGCCAGCAGTGATCAAACTTTCCCGGGGCTAGCGGGAGGAACAGATACGCAGTATTTT	CASSDQTFPGLAGGTDTQYF
TRBV24-1	TRBJ2-7	-	TRBD1	TGTGCCACCAGTGATGGGACAGCAAGGGGTGACGAGCAGTACTTC	CATSDGTARGDEQYF
TRBV4-1	TRBJ2-1	-	-	TGCGCCAGCAGCCAAGTAGCAGTGGGAAATGAGCAGTTCTTC	CASSQVAVGNEQFF
TRBV7-6	TRBJ2-1	-	TRBD2	TGTGCCAGCACCCTCGCAGCGGGGAGTGAGCAGTTCTTC	CASTLAAGSEQFF
TRBV7-9	TRBJ2-3	-	-	TGTGCCAGCAGTAGCTTGTCTATATCCTTGAGCACAGATACGCAGTATTTT	CASSSLSISLSTDTQYF
TRBV12-3/TRBV12-4	TRBJ2-1	many	-	TGTGCCAGCAACCCTTCCCGCGATGAGCAGTTCTTC	CASNPSRDEQFF
TRBV29-1	TRBJ1-5	-	TRBD1	TGCAGCATGAAAGGGACAGGGGGCAATCAGCCCCAGCATTTT	CSMKGTGGNQPQHF
TRBV4-3	TRBJ2-2	many	TRBD2	TGCGCCAGCAGCCAAGATGGGGTAGCGGGTGCCGGGGAGCTGTTTTTT	CASSQDGVAGAGELFF
TRBV28	TRBJ2-1	-	TRBD2	TGTGCCAGCAGTCCCCATGGACTAGCGGGAGGTGGTGGTAGCAATGAGCAGTTCTTC	CASSPHGLAGGGGSNEQFF
TRBV6-1	TRBJ2-1	-	-	TGTGCCAGCACCCGGGCCGGCTCGAACAATGAGCAGTTCTTC	CASTRAGSNNEQFF
TRBV29-1	TRBJ2-1	many	TRBD2	TGCAGCATCTATGGGAGGGAGCGGGGAGGCAATGAGCAGTTCTTC	CSIYGRERGGNEQFF
TRBV20-1	TRBJ1-1	-	-	TGCAGTGCTAGAGGTGACAGAGACACTGAAGCTTTCTTT	CSARGDRDTEAFF
TRBV7-9	TRBJ2-1	-	TRBD2	TGTGCCAGCAGCTTAATAACGGGAGGCTCCTACAATGAGCAGTTCTTC	CASSLITGGSYNEQFF
TRBV28	TRBJ2-7	few	-	TGTGCCAGCAGTTACACAATCTTCCGGGACAACTCCTACGAGCAGTACTTC	CASSYTIFRDNSYEQYF
TRBV6-1	TRBJ2-7	few	-	TGTGCCAGCAGTATGGCAGGTGTAGCCTACGAGCAGTACTTC	CASSMAGVAYEQYF
TRBV27	TRBJ2-7	few	-	TGTGCCAGCAGGCGAAGGGGGGCCCACGAGCAGTACTTC	CASRRRGAHEQYF
TRBV5-1	TRBJ2-2	-	TRBD2	TGCGCCAGCAGCTTCCTAGCGGGATCCACCGGGGAGCTGTTTTTT	CASSFLAGSTGELFF
TRBV30	TRBJ2-1	once	-	TGTGCCTGGAGTCCGAGTTACAATGAGCAGTTCTTC	CAWSPSYNEQFF
TRBV19	TRBJ1-6	few	TRBD1	TGTGCCAGTTGGGGACAGGGGGTTTCACCCCTCCACTTT	CASWGQGVSPLHF
TRBV20-1	TRBJ2-7	few	-	TGCAGTGCTAGAGGGGTAGGGGGATCCTACGAGCAGTACTTC	CSARGVGGSYEQYF
TRBV20-1	TRBJ1-5	few	TRBD1	TGCAGTGCCAGACAGGGGTTAAATCAGCCCCAGCATTTT	CSARQGLNQPQHF